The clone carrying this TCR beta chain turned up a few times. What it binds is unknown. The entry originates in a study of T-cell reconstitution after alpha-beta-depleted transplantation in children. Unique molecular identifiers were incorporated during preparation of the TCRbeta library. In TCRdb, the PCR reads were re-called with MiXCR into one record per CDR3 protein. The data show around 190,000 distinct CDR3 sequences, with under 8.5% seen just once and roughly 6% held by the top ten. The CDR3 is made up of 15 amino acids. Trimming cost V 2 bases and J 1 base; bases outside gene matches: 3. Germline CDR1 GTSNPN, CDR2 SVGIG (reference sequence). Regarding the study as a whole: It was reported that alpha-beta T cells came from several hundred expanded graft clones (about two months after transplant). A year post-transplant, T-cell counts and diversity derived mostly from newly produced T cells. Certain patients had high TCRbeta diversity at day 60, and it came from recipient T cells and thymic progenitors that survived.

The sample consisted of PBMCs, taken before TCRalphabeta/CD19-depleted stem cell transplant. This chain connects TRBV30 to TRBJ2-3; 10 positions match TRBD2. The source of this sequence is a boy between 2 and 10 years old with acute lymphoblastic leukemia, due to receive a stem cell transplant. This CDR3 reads CAWSSGTSGTDTQYF. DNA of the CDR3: TGTGCCTGGAGTTCCGGGACTAGCGGCACAGATACGCAGTATTTT.